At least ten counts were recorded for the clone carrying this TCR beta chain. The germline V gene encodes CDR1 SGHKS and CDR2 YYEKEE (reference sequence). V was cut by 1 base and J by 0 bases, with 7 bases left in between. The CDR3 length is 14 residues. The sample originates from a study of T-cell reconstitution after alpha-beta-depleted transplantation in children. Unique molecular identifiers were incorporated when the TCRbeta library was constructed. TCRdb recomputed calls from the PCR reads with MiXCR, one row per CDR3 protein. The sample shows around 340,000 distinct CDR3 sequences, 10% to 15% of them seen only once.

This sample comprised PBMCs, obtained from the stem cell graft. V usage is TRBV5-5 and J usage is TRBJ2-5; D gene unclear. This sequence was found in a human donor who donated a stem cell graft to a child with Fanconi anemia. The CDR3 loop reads CASSLRADQETQYF. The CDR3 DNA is TGTGCCAGCAGCTTGCGGGCCGACCAAGAGACCCAGTACTTC.